The sequence of this T cell receptor beta chain was determined in a study of shared clonotypes between healthy human individuals. This table comes from immunoSEQ multiplex PCR, and its TCRdb copy is limited to in-frame clones, with some not included. The sample comprises roughly 2,000,000 clones, approximately 94% of which are singletons, and more than 0.95% rests with the top ten. V was shortened by 0 bases and J by 6 bases, with 6 bases between the two germline ends. The CDR3 is made up of 12 amino acids. The V gene's germline CDR1 is MGHRA and CDR2 YSYEKL. Terminally differentiated effector memory CD45RA+ cells were excluded from the naive CD8 cells, which were CD45RO-negative and positively selected for CCR7.

The sample was naive CD8+ T cells sorted from blood. The TCR sequence derives from a man aged 18 to 30 in good health. The genes are TRBV4-1 and TRBJ2-7, with unresolved D. CDR3 nucleotides: TGCGCCAGCAGCCAAGAATCTGCCGAGCAGTACTTC. Translation gives CASSQESAEQYF.